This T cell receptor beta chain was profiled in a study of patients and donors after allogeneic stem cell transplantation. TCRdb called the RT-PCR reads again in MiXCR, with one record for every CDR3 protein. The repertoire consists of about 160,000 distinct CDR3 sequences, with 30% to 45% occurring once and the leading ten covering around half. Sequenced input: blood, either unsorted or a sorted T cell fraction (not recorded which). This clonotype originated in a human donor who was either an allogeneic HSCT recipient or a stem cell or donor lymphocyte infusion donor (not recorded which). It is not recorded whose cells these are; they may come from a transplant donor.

The CDR3 spells CASSPGPREADTQYF. The CDR3 coding sequence is TGTGCCAGCAGTCCGGGTCCGAGAGAAGCAGATACGCAGTATTTT. This chain uses TRBV5-6 with TRBJ2-3; no reliable D call. Germline values: CDR1 SGHDT, CDR2 YYEEEE. The CDR3 consists of 15 residues. V was shortened by 5 bases and J by 4 bases, with 17 bases between the two germline ends.